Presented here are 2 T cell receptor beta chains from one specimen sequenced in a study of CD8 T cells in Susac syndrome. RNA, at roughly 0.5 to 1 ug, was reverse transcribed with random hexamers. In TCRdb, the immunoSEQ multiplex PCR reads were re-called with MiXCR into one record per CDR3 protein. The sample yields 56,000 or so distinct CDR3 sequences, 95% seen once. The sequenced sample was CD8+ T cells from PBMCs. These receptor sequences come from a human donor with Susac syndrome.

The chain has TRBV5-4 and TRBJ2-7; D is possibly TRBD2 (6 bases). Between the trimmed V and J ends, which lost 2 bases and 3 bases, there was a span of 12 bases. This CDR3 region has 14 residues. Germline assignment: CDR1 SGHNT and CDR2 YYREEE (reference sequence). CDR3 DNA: TGTGCCAGCAGCTTTGGGGGGTCCGTCTACGAGCAGTACTTC. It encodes CASSFGGSVYEQYF.

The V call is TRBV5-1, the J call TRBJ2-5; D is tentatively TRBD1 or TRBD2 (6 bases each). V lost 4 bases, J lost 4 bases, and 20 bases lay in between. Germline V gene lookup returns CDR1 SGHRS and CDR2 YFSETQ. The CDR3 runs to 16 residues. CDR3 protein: CASSGLWDGGGETQYF. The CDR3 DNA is TGCGCCAGCAGCGGTTTGTGGGACGGAGGGGGAGAGACCCAGTACTTC.